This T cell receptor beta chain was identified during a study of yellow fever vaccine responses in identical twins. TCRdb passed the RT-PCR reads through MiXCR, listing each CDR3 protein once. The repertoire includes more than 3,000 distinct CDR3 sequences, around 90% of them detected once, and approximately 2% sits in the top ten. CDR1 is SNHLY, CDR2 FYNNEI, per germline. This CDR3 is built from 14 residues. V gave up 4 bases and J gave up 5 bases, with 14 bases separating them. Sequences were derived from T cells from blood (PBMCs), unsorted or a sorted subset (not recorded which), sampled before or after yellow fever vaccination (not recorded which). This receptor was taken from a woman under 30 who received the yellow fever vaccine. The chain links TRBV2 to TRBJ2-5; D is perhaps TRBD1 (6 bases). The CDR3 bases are TGTGCCAGCAGTGTGGGGACAACTGGGGAGACCCAGTACTTC. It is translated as CASSVGTTGETQYF.